The 21 T cell receptor beta chains below were found in one sample sequenced in a study of T-cell reconstitution after alpha-beta-depleted transplantation in children (TCRdb year 2016). Results the study describes overall, beyond this receptor: Hyperexpanded clone frequencies declined over subsequent months; after one year, T-cell counts and TCRbeta diversity were mostly attributed to newly produced T cells.

These receptors have no identified antigens. Receptor libraries were prepared by PCR. These reads were obtained on an Illumina HiSeq 2500. TCR library preparation used molecular barcoding, with unique molecular identifiers applied to normalize quantification of the TCRbeta repertoire. Using fastp at Q25 and MiXCR, TCRdb reprocessed the public reads and kept productive beta chains. Every distinct CDR3 protein forms one entry, paired with its most common genes and DNA. A total of about 300,000 distinct CDR3 sequences appear in this sample, around 7.1% of them only once. The ten largest clones take up about 9.3% of the sample. The sample's treatment or condition label, decoded: allogeneic hematopoietic cell transplantation with graft depleted of TCRalphabeta T cells and CD19 B cells. The sequenced sample was peripheral blood, obtained 360 days after TCRalphabeta/CD19-depleted stem cell transplant. The receptors were gathered from a female patient aged 2-9 years who had a stem cell transplant for Fanconi anemia, so the T cells may come from the graft donor.

This clonotype was detected many times. The chain combines TRBV5-5 with TRBJ2-5; no reliable D call. CDR3 size: 14 residues. The V and J ends lost 2 bases and 5 bases respectively, with 13 bases between them. Germline V gene data show CDR1 as SGHKS and CDR2 as YYEKEE (reference sequence). The CDR3 DNA sequence: TGTGCCAGCAGCTTACAATTAGCCTGGGAGACCCAGTACTTC. It encodes CASSLQLAWETQYF.

This clonotype has just a few counts. V and J are TRBV11-2 and TRBJ1-1; no clear D. CDR3 length: 18 residues. Germline V gene sequence: CDR1 SGHAT, CDR2 FQNNGV. V was cut by 2 bases and J by 1 base, with 20 bases left in between. CDR3 sequence (DNA): TGTGCCAGCAGCTTAACTGCGTTTAGGGAAGCCCCGAACACTGAAGCTTTCTTT. This encodes CASSLTAFREAPNTEAFF. Full variable domain (remainder filled in from reference TRBV11-2 and TRBJ1-1): EAGVAQSPRYKIIEKRQSVAFWCNPISGHATLYWYQQILGQGPKLLIQFQNNGVVDDSQLPKDRFSAERLKGVDSTLKIQPAKLEDSAVYLCASSLTAFREAPNTEAFFGQGTRLTVV.

This clonotype showed up many times. V is TRBV20-1 and J is TRBJ2-2, with D unclear. Per the germline V gene, CDR1 is DFQATT and CDR2 is SNEGSKA (reference sequence). The CDR3 runs to 18 residues. V gave up 0 bases and J gave up 0 bases, with 17 bases separating them. The DNA for the CDR3 is TGCAGTGCTAGAGATCCCTTAGGCTTCTCCGCGAACACCGGGGAGCTGTTTTTT. Amino acids: CSARDPLGFSANTGELFF.

This clonotype was picked up many times. The rearrangement uses TRBV28 and TRBJ2-5; D not certain. Germline-derived CDR1 and CDR2 are MDHEN and SYDVKM. Trimming took 4 bases from V and 7 from J, leaving 16 bases between them. The CDR3 loop spans 14 amino acids. The DNA of the CDR3 is TGTGCCAGCAGTTCTCTTTCGACGGCTTGGACCCAGTACTTC. It yields the protein CASSSLSTAWTQYF. The full variable domain, in which reference TRBV28 and TRBJ2-5 provide the parts outside the CDR3, is DVKVTQSSRYLVKRTGEKVFLECVQDMDHENMFWYRQDPGLGLRLIYFSYDVKMKEKGDIPEGYSVSREKKERFSLILESASTNQTSMYLCASSSLSTAWTQYFGPGTRLLVL.

This clonotype was counted many times. This chain links TRBV29-1 with TRBJ2-1, with D perhaps being TRBD1 or TRBD2 (5 bases each). CDR3 size: 16 residues. V dropped 5 bases and J dropped 5 bases, with 22 bases sitting between them. Germline V gene data show CDR1 as SQVTM and CDR2 as ANQGSEA. DNA for the CDR3: TGCAGCGTTAGACCCCCAGCAGGCCTGGGGGACAATGAGCAGTTCTTC. Protein: CSVRPPAGLGDNEQFF.

This clonotype appeared many times. The rearrangement joins TRBV15 to TRBJ1-5; TRBD1 is a possible D gene (5 bases). This CDR3 is built from 16 residues. With 1 base removed from V and 6 bases from J, the gap between germline ends came to 16 bases. Germline V gene data show CDR1 as LNHNV and CDR2 as YYDKDF (reference sequence). The CDR3 DNA follows: TGTGCCACCAGCAGAGGAGGGTTGGGGGGGTTTCAGCCCCAGCATTTT. Its translation is CATSRGGLGGFQPQHF.

The chain has TRBV10-3 and TRBJ1-2, with a weak D call TRBD1 (6 bases). Germline CDR1 and CDR2: ENHRY and SYGVKD. Between the trimmed V and J ends, which lost 10 bases and 8 bases, there was a span of 29 bases. This CDR3 region has 16 residues. The CDR3 protein is CATKGPTVHLGGGYTF. The CDR3, as DNA: TGTGCCACTAAAGGACCAACAGTTCATCTAGGGGGGGGCTACACCTTC.

This clonotype was picked up many times. The chain is built from TRBV5-6 and TRBJ2-3; D gene ambiguous. Germline CDR1 and CDR2: SGHDT and YYEEEE. The length of the CDR3 is 15 residues. V was shortened by 2 bases and J by 2 bases, with 12 bases between the two germline ends. CDR3 sequence (DNA): TGTGCCAGCAGCTTCCCGCTTGGCAACACAGATACGCAGTATTTT. Its protein product is CASSFPLGNTDTQYF.

This clonotype has just a few counts. This sequence joins TRBV20-1 and TRBJ2-4, with D maybe TRBD1 (6 bases). Trimming shortened V by 4 bases and J by 2 bases, and 12 bases separated the two germline ends. This CDR3 has 14 residues. Looked up from germline, CDR1 is DFQATT and CDR2 is SNEGSKA (reference sequence). The DNA of the CDR3 is TGCAGTGCTACACAACAGGGTTCCAAAAACATTCAGTACTTC. Its translation: CSATQQGSKNIQYF.

At least ten counts were recorded for this clonotype. V gene TRBV6-5 combines with J gene TRBJ1-2; 9 positions match TRBD1. CDR1 MNHEY and CDR2 SVGAGI come from the germline V gene. The CDR3 covers 12 residues. The V segment lost 6 bases and the J segment 12 bases; nucleotides outside the gene matches: 8. CDR3 coding DNA: TGTGCCAGCAGGCCCGGGACAGGGTGGCACACCTTC. Translated, it gives CASRPGTGWHTF.

This clonotype was found many times. The chain uses TRBV20-1 and TRBJ2-3, with D uncertain. V lost 4 bases and J lost 4, with 12 bases in between. There are 13 residues in the CDR3. Germline V CDR1 and CDR2: DFQATT, SNEGSKA (reference sequence). The chain's CDR3 is CSAIGSGSDTQYF. The CDR3 region has the DNA TGCAGTGCTATAGGAAGTGGATCAGATACGCAGTATTTT.

This clonotype has just a few counts. The chain's CDR3 is CASSVYRGVRVSYEQYF. CDR3 sequence (DNA): TGTGCCAGCAGTGTGTACCGTGGGGTGCGGGTCTCCTACGAGCAGTACTTC. The chain has TRBV28 and TRBJ2-7; a possible D gene is TRBD2 (5 bases). The germline V gene has CDR1 MDHEN and CDR2 SYDVKM. The CDR3 is 17 residues long. Trimming shortened V by 5 bases and J by 0 bases, and 20 bases separated the two germline ends.

This clonotype occurred a few times. The rearrangement uses TRBV28 and TRBJ1-1; D unresolved. The ends were cut back, 2 bases at V and 0 bases at J, with 13 bases in the middle. Germline CDR1 MDHEN, CDR2 SYDVKM. The CDR3 consists of 16 residues. The CDR3 DNA follows: TGTGCCAGCAGTTTAGTCGGGATTAATTTGAACACTGAAGCTTTCTTT. This codes for CASSLVGINLNTEAFF.

This clonotype was observed many times. This sequence joins TRBV12-3 or TRBV12-4 and TRBJ2-7, with 7 positions matching TRBD1. The trim removed 6 bases at V and 2 bases at J, leaving 7 bases unmatched. The CDR3 is made up of 14 amino acids. DNA for the CDR3: TGTGCCAGCAGAGGGGTGGGGACAGCCTACGAGCAGTACTTC. Protein sequence: CASRGVGTAYEQYF.

This clonotype has ten or more counts. The chain couples TRBV15 to TRBJ1-1; a possible D gene is TRBD1 (6 bases). Trimming left V 0 bases short and J 0 bases short, with 14 bases between. Germline-derived CDR1 and CDR2 are LNHNV and YYDKDF (reference sequence). CDR3 length equals 17 residues. The CDR3 bases are TGTGCCACCAGCAGAGACCGGATACAGGGCCTGAACACTGAAGCTTTCTTT. Amino acids: CATSRDRIQGLNTEAFF.

This clonotype has a count of ten or more. The chain joins TRBV11-2 to TRBJ2-7; 10 bases are shared with TRBD1. This CDR3 contains 17 residues. Germline CDR1 reads SGHAT; CDR2 reads FQNNGV. Germline trimming cut 4 bases from V and 5 bases from J; bases unmatched to any gene: 14. In nucleotides, the CDR3 is TGTGCCAGCAGCTCTAGGGACAGGGGTGATATAGTGGACGAGCAGTACTTC. Amino acid sequence: CASSSRDRGDIVDEQYF.

The table lists this clonotype with many counts. The DNA for the CDR3 is TGCGCCAGCAGCTTGCTAGGGGGCAGCGATACGCAGTATTTT. It is translated as CASSLLGGSDTQYF. The chain couples TRBV5-1 to TRBJ2-3; 7 bases are shared with TRBD1. V was clipped by 1 base and J by 6 bases; unmatched bases: 5. The CDR3 has 14 amino acids. The germline gives CDR1 SGHRS, CDR2 YFSETQ.

Concerning this clonotype itself: One base away lies a much larger clone, so this may be a sequencing read error. No conserved phenylalanine or tryptophan ends this CDR3, so it is likely a read error. V and J are TRBV3-1 and TRBJ2-3; maybe TRBD2 (5 bases). V was clipped by 7 bases and J by 6 bases, with 14 bases between them. Germline assignment: CDR1 LGHDT and CDR2 YNNKEL (reference sequence). The CDR3 runs 13 residues. The DNA of the CDR3 is TGTGCCAGCAACAATGGAGGTGCGGATACGCAGTATGTT. It translates to CASNNGGADTQYV.

This clonotype was observed many times. V usage is TRBV7-9 and J usage is TRBJ2-7; no clear D. Germline V gene sequence: CDR1 SEHNR, CDR2 FQNEAQ (reference sequence). CDR3 length: 13 amino acids. The V and J ends lost 5 bases and 7 bases respectively, with 15 bases between them. The CDR3 protein is CASSKGALIEQYV. CDR3 bases: TGTGCCAGCAGCAAAGGAGCGTTGATAGAGCAGTACGTC.

This clonotype showed up many times. The chain couples TRBV21-1 to TRBJ2-5; the table's TRBD2 call for D was not verified on the DNA. TRBV21-1 constitutes a pseudogene. This CDR3 region has 14 residues. Here the CDR3 reads CARETSGIRETQYF. The CDR3 DNA reads as TGTGCCAGGGAGACTAGCGGGATCCGAGAGACCCAGTACTTC.

Here the CDR3 DNA reads TGTGCCATCAGTTCTTTCGGGACAGACCTCTACGAGCAGTACTTC. As protein: CAISSFGTDLYEQYF. The rearrangement uses TRBV10-3 and TRBJ2-7, with 7 bases lining up with TRBD1. The CDR3 contains 15 residues. V lost 5 bases to trimming and J lost 3 bases; unmatched junction nucleotides: 10. Germline CDR1 ENHRY, CDR2 SYGVKD.